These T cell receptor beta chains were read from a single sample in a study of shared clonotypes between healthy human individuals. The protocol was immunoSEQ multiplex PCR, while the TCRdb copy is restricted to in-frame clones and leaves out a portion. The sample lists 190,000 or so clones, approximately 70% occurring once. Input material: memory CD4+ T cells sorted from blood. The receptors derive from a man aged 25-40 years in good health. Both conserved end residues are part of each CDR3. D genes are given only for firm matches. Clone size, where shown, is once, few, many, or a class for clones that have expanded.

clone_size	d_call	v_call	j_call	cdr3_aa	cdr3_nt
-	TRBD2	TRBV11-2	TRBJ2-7	CASSAGLAGGYEQYF	TGTGCCAGCAGCGCCGGACTAGCGGGAGGATACGAGCAGTACTTC
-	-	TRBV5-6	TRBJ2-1	CASSLVTLGGNEQFF	TGTGCCAGCAGCTTGGTTACTTTGGGGGGTAATGAGCAGTTCTTC
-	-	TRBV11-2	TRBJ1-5	CASSPGRGGRNQPQHF	TGTGCCAGCAGCCCCGGGCGAGGCGGGCGCAATCAGCCCCAGCATTTT
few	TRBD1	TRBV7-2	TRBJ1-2	CASSLGQGADGYTF	TGTGCCAGCAGCTTAGGACAGGGGGCTGATGGCTACACCTTC
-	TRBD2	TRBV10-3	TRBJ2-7	CATSSSGSYEQYF	TGTGCCACCTCGAGCAGCGGGAGCTACGAGCAGTACTTC
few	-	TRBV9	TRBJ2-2	CASSPHGDNPGELFF	TGTGCCAGCAGCCCCCATGGGGACAACCCCGGGGAGCTGTTTTTT
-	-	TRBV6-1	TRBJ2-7	CASSERPGSYEQYF	TGTGCCAGCAGTGAAAGGCCCGGTAGCTACGAGCAGTACTTC
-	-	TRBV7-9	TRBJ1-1	CASSPTQSEAFF	TGTGCCAGCAGTCCGACTCAGTCTGAAGCTTTCTTT
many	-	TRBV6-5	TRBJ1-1	CASSPPGDNTEAFF	TGTGCCAGTAGTCCCCCGGGAGATAACACTGAAGCTTTCTTT
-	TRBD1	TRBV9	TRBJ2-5	CASSPHLGQGQETQYF	TGTGCCAGCAGCCCTCACCTAGGACAGGGGCAAGAGACCCAGTACTTC
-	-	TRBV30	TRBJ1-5	CAWSLSGGSNQPQHF	TGTGCCTGGAGTCTAAGCGGGGGAAGCAATCAGCCCCAGCATTTT
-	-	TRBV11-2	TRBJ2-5	CASSLLATTQYF	TGTGCCAGCAGCCTCCTAGCCACTACCCAGTACTTC
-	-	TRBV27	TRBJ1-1	CASRTGGAEAFF	TGTGCCAGCAGAACCGGAGGGGCTGAAGCTTTCTTT
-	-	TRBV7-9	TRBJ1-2	CASSLEGNGYTF	TGTGCCAGCAGCCTAGAGGGGAATGGCTACACCTTC
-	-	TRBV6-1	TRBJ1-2	CASSLSTALGYGYTF	TGTGCCAGCAGCCTTTCGACAGCCCTAGGGTATGGCTACACCTTC
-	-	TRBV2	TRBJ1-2	CASCVSGAGYTF	TGTGCCAGCTGTGTTTCGGGTGCCGGCTACACCTTC
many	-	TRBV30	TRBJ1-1	CAWSVGGRREAFF	TGTGCCTGGAGTGTGGGGGGCCGCAGGGAAGCTTTCTTT
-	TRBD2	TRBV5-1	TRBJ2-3	CASSLSGILTDTQYF	TGCGCCAGCAGCTTAAGCGGGATTCTCACAGATACGCAGTATTTT
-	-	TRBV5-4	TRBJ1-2	CASSLDYGYTF	TGTGCCAGCAGCTTAGACTATGGCTACACCTTC
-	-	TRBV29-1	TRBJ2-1	CSVGALNEQFF	TGCAGCGTCGGGGCGTTAAATGAGCAGTTCTTC
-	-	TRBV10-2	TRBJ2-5	CASRGPTETQYF	TGCGCCAGCAGGGGGCCGACAGAGACCCAGTACTTC
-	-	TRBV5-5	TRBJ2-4	CASIGVPLAKNIQYF	TGTGCCAGCATAGGGGTACCGCTTGCCAAAAACATTCAGTACTTC
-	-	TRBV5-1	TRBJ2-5	CASSLGQPRPQYF	TGCGCCAGCAGCTTAGGACAGCCAAGGCCCCAGTACTTC
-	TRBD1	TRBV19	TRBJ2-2	CASSLRTGLNTGELFF	TGTGCCAGTAGTCTTAGGACAGGGCTGAACACCGGGGAGCTGTTTTTT
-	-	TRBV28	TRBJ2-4	CASIRGPTEDIQYF	TGTGCCAGCATCCGGGGGCCCACTGAGGACATTCAGTACTTC
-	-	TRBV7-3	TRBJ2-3	CASSPTSYDTQYF	TGTGCCAGCAGCCCTACTAGTTACGATACGCAGTATTTT
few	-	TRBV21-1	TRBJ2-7	CASSIKVGIRVTRYEQYF	TGTGCCAGCAGCATAAAAGTGGGAATACGGGTCACACGCTACGAGCAGTACTTC
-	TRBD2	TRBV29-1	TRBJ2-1	CSARTSGYSSYNEQFF	TGCAGCGCTAGGACTAGCGGGTATAGCTCCTACAATGAGCAGTTCTTC
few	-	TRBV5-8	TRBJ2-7	CASSRHRSSYEQYF	TGTGCCAGCAGCCGACACAGGAGCTCCTACGAGCAGTACTTC
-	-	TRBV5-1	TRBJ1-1	CASSVTQVGPGEAFF	TGCGCCAGCAGCGTCACCCAGGTCGGGCCCGGTGAAGCTTTCTTT
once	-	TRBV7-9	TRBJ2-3	CASSLTPWDTQYF	TGTGCCAGCAGCTTAACTCCCTGGGATACGCAGTATTTT
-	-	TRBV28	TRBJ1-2	CASSSLGVGGYGYTF	TGTGCCAGCAGTTCCCTCGGGGTGGGGGGCTATGGCTACACCTTC
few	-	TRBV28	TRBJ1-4	CASSLGWAEKLFF	TGTGCCAGCAGTTTAGGTTGGGCAGAAAAACTGTTTTTT
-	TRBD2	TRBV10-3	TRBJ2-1	CAISAARLAGANANEQFF	TGTGCCATCAGTGCCGCTAGACTAGCGGGAGCAAATGCGAATGAGCAGTTCTTC
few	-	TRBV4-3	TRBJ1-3	CASSQTHRSGNTIYF	TGCGCCAGCAGCCAGACCCATCGCTCTGGAAACACCATATATTTT
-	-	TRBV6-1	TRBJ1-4	CASSEHNRAPNEKLFF	TGTGCCAGCAGTGAACACAACAGGGCTCCTAATGAAAAACTGTTTTTT
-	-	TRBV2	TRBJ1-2	CGSVANYGYTF	TGTGGCAGTGTAGCTAACTATGGCTACACCTTC
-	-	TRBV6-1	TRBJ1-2	CASSNEGSNYGYTF	TGTGCCAGCAGTAATGAAGGGAGTAACTATGGCTACACCTTC
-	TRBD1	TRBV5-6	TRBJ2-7	CASSRTGRYEQYF	TGTGCCAGCAGCCGGACAGGGCGCTACGAGCAGTACTTC
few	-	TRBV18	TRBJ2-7	CASSPLVGSDYEQYF	TGTGCCAGCTCACCACTCGTGGGTTCGGACTACGAGCAGTACTTC
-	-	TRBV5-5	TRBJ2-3	CAGGAGTDTQYF	TGTGCTGGGGGAGCGGGCACAGATACGCAGTATTTT
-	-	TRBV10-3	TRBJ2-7	CAIRDFSFYEQYF	TGTGCCATTCGGGACTTTTCTTTCTACGAGCAGTACTTC
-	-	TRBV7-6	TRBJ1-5	CASSLEIGSNQPQHF	TGTGCCAGCAGCCTCGAAATTGGCAGCAATCAGCCCCAGCATTTT
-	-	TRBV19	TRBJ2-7	CAMQGKGSYEQYF	TGTGCCATGCAGGGGAAAGGGTCCTACGAGCAGTACTTC
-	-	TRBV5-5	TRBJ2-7	CASSPSGGRGYEQYF	TGTGCCAGCAGCCCATCGGGCGGTAGGGGCTACGAGCAGTACTTC
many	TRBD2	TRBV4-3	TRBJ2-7	CASSPTRGGIAIYEQYF	TGCGCCAGCAGCCCTACTCGGGGGGGGATAGCGATCTACGAGCAGTACTTC
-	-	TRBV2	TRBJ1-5	CASRNREDSNQPQHF	TGTGCCAGCAGGAACAGGGAAGATAGCAATCAGCCCCAGCATTTT
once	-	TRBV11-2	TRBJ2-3	CASSRRGATDTQYF	TGTGCCAGCAGCAGGAGGGGGGCAACAGATACGCAGTATTTT
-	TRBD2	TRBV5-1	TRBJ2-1	CASSHGLADNEQFF	TGCGCCAGCAGCCACGGACTAGCGGACAATGAGCAGTTCTTC
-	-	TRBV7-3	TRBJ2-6	CASSLDIPGPSAYGANVLTF	TGTGCCAGCAGCCTAGACATACCGGGACCAAGCGCGTATGGGGCCAACGTCCTGACTTTC
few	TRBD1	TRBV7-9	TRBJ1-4	CASSPRHETGAGNEKLFF	TGTGCCAGCAGCCCGCGACACGAGACAGGGGCCGGTAATGAAAAACTGTTTTTT